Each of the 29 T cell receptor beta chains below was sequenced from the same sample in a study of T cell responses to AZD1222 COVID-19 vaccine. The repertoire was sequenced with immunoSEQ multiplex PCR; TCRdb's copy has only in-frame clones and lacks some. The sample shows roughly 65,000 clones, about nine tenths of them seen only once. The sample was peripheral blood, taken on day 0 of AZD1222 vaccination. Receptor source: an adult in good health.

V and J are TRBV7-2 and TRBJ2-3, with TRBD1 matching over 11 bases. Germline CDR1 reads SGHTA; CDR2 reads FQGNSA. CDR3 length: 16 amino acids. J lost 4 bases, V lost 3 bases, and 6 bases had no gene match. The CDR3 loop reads CASSLTGQGGADTQYF. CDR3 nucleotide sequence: TGTGCCAGCAGCTTGACGGGACAGGGGGGCGCAGATACGCAGTATTTT.

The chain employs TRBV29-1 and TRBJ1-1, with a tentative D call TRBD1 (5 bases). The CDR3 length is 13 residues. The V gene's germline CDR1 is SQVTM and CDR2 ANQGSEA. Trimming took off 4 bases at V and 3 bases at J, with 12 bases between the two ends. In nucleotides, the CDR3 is TGCAGCGTTGCCCAGGACACCTACACTGAAGCTTTCTTT. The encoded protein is CSVAQDTYTEAFF.

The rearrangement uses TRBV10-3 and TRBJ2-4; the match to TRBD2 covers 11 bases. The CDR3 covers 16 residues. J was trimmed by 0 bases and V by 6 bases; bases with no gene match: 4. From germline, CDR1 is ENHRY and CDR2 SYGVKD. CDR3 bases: TGTGCCATCAGCCCGACTAGCGGGAAAGCCAAAAACATTCAGTACTTC. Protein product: CAISPTSGKAKNIQYF.

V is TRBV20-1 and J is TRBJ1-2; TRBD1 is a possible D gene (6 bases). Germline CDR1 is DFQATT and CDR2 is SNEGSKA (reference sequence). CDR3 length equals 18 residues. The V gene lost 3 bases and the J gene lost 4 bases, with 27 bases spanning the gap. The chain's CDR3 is CSASSRIGTSGASYGYTF. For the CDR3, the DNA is TGCAGTGCTAGTTCTAGGATTGGGACATCCGGGGCTAGCTATGGCTACACCTTC.

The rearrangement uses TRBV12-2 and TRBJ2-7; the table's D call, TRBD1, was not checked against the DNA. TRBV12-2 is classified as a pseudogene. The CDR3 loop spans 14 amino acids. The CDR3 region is CASRLAAGAYEQYF. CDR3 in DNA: TGTGCAAGTCGCTTAGCTGCAGGGGCCTACGAGCAGTACTTC.

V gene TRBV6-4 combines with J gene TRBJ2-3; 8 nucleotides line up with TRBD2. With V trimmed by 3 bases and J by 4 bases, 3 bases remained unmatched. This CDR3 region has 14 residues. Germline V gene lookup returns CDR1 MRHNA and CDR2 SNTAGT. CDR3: CASSEAGGADTQYF. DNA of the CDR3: TGTGCCAGCAGTGAGGCGGGAGGAGCAGATACGCAGTATTTT.

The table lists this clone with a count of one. The CDR3: CAWSVLGGTSIAKNIQYF. The CDR3 DNA sequence: TGTGCCTGGAGTGTACTTGGCGGGACAAGTATAGCCAAAAACATTCAGTACTTC. This chain links TRBV30 with TRBJ2-4; D is possibly TRBD1 or TRBD2 (6 bases each). The V gene's germline CDR1 is GTSNPN and CDR2 SVGIG (reference sequence). This CDR3 is built from 18 residues. Trimming shortened V by 0 bases and J by 0 bases, and 18 bases separated the two germline ends.

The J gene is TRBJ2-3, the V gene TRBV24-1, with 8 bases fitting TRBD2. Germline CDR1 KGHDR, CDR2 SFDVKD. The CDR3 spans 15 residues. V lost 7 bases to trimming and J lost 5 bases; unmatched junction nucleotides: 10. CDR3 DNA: TGTGCCACCAGCACATATAGCGGGAAGGAAGATACGCAGTATTTT. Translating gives CATSTYSGKEDTQYF.

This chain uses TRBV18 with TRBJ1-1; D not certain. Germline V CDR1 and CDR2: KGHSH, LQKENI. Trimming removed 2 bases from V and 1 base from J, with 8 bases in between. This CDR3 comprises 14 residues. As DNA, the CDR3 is TGTGCCAGCTCACCAGATTACGGGAACACTGAAGCTTTCTTT. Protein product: CASSPDYGNTEAFF.

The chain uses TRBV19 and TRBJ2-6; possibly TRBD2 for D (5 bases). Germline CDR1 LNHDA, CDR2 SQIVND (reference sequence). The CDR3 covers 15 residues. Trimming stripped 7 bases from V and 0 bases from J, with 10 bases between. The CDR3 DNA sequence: TGTGCCAGTAAAGCCGGGAACTCTGGGGCCAACGTCCTGACTTTC. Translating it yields CASKAGNSGANVLTF.

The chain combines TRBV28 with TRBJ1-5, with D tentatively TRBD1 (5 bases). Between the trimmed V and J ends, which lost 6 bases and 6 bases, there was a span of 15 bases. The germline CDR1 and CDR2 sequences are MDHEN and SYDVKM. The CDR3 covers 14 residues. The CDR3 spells CASRPPGGSQPQHF. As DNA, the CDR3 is TGTGCCAGCAGACCTCCGGGGGGGAGTCAGCCCCAGCATTTT.

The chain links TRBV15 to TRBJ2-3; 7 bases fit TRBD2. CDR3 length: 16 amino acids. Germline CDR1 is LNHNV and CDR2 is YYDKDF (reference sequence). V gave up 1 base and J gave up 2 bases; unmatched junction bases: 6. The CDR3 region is CATSRASGTYTDTQYF. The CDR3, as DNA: TGTGCCACCAGCAGAGCGAGCGGGACCTACACAGATACGCAGTATTTT.

CDR3 in DNA: TGTGCCAGCAGCTTAGACCTCCTACATGGCAATGAGCAGTTCTTC. Protein: CASSLDLLHGNEQFF. The chain uses TRBV7-9 and TRBJ2-1, with D unresolved. This CDR3 region has 15 residues. Germline lookup yields CDR1 SEHNR and CDR2 FQNEAQ (reference sequence). V dropped 1 base and J dropped 6 bases, with 13 bases sitting between them.

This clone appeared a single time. CDR3 in DNA: TGTGCCAGCACCGGCGCACCGGGCCTATCGCTGTTTTTT. Translated, it gives CASTGAPGLSLFF. The chain links TRBV2 to TRBJ2-2; the D is unclear. Trimming cost V 7 bases and J 13 bases, with 19 bases left between them. The CDR3 has 13 amino acids. Germline CDR1 and CDR2: SNHLY and FYNNEI.

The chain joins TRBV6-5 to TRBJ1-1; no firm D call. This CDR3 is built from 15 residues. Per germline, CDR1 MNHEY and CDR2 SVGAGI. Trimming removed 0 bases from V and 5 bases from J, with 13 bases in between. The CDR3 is CASSYSGRRGTEAFF. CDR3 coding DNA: TGTGCCAGCAGTTACTCGGGCAGGCGGGGTACTGAAGCTTTCTTT.

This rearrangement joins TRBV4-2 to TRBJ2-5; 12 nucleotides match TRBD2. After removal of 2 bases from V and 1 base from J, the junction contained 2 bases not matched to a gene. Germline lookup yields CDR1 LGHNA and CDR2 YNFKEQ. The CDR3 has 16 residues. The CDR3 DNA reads TGTGCCAGCAGCCAAACTAGCGGGGGGACCCAAGAGACCCAGTACTTC. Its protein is CASSQTSGGTQETQYF.

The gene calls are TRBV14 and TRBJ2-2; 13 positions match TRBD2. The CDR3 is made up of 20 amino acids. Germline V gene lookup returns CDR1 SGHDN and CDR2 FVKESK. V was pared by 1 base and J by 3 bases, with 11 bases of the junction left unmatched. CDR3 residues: CASSQGNGLAGDPDTGELFF. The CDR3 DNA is TGTGCCAGCAGCCAAGGGAATGGACTAGCGGGAGACCCCGACACCGGGGAGCTGTTTTTT.

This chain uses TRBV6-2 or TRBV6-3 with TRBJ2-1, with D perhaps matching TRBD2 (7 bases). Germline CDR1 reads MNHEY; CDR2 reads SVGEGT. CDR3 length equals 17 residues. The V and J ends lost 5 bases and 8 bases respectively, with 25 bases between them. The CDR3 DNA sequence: TGTGCCAGCAGTCACATAGTAGGGGGAGGGTTAAACGATGAGCAGTTCTTC. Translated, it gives CASSHIVGGGLNDEQFF.

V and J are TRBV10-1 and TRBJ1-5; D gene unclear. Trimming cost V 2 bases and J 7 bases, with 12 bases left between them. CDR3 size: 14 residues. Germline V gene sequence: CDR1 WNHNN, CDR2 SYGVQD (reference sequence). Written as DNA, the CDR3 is TGCGCCAGCAGTGAGAAGCCGGAGGGCCAGCCCCAGCATTTT. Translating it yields CASSEKPEGQPQHF.

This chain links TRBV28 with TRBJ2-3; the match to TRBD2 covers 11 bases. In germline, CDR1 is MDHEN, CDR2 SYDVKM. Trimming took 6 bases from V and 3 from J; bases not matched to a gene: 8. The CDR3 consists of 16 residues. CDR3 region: CASSRTTSGTTDTQYF. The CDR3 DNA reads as TGTGCCAGCAGCCGTACGACTAGCGGGACGACAGATACGCAGTATTTT.

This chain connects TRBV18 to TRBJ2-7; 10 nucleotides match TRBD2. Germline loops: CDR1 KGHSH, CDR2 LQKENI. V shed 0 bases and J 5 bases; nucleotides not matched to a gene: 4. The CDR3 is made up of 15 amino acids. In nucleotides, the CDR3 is TGTGCCAGCTCACCACCTCCAGCGGGAGGGGACGAGCAGTACTTC. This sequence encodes CASSPPPAGGDEQYF.

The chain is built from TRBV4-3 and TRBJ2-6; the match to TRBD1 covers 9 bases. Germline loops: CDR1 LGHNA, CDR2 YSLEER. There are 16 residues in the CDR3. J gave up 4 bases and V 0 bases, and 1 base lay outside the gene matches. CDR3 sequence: CASSQEQGAGANVLTF. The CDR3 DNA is TGCGCCAGCAGCCAAGAACAGGGGGCCGGGGCCAACGTCCTGACTTTC.

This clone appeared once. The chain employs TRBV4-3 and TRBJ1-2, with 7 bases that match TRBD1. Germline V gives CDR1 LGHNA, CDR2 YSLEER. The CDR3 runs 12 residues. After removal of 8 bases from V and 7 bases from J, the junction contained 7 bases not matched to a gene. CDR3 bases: TGCGCCAGCTCCAACAGGGGATCTGGCTACACCTTC. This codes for CASSNRGSGYTF.

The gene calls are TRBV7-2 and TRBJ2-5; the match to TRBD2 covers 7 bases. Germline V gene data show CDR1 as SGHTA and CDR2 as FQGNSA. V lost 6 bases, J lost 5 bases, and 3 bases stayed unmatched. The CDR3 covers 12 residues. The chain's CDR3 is CASRRGGETQYF. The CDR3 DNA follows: TGTGCCAGCAGACGGGGAGGGGAGACCCAGTACTTC. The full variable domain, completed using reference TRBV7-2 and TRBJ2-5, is GAGVSQSPSNKVTEKGKDVELRCDPISGHTALYWYRQSLGQGLEFLIYFQGNSAPDKSGLPSDRFSAERTGGSVSTLTIQRTQQEDSAVYLCASRRGGETQYFGPGTRLLVL.

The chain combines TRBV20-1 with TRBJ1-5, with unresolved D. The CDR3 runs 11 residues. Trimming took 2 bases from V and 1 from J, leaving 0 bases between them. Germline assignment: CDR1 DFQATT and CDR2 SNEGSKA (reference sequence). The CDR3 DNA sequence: TGCAGTGCTAGAAGCAATCAGCCCCAGCATTTT. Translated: CSARSNQPQHF.

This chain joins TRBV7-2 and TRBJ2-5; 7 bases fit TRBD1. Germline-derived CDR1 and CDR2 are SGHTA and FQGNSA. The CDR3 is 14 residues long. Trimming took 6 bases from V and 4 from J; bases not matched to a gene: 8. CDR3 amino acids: CASSLDRFSETQYF. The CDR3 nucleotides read TGTGCCAGCAGTTTGGACAGGTTTTCAGAGACCCAGTACTTC. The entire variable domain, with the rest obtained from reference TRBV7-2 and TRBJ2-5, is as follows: GAGVSQSPSNKVTEKGKDVELRCDPISGHTALYWYRQSLGQGLEFLIYFQGNSAPDKSGLPSDRFSAERTGGSVSTLTIQRTQQEDSAVYLCASSLDRFSETQYFGPGTRLLVL.

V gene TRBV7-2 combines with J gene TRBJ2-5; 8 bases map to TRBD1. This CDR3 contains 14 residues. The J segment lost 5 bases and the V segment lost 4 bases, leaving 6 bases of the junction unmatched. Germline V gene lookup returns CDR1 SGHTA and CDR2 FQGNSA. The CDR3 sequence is CASSSRTGSETQYF. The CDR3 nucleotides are TGTGCCAGCAGCTCCAGGACAGGGTCGGAGACCCAGTACTTC.

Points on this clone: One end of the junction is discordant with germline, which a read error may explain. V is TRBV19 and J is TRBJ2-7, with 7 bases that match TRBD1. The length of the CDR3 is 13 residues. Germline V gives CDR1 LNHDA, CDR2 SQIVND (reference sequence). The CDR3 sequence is CASSIGGTDPSSF. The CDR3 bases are TGTGCCAGTAGTATAGGGGGGACAGATCCTTCTTCCTTC.

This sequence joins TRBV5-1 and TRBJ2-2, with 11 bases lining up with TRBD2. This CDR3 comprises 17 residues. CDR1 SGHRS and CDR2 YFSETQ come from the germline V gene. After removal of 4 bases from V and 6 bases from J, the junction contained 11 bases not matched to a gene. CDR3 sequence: CASSLDSGRALAGELFF. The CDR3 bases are TGCGCCAGCAGCCTGGATAGCGGGAGGGCCCTCGCCGGGGAGCTGTTTTTT.